Below, 17 T cell receptor beta chains from the same sample are listed, as sequenced in a study of blood T cell repertoires in COVID-19. Profiling relied on immunoSEQ multiplex PCR, and the TCRdb table lists in-frame clones only, not all of them. The repertoire holds about 190,000 clones, with around 80% as singletons. Sequencing was carried out using peripheral blood. Receptors were obtained from a woman older than 75 with active or convalescent COVID-19.

This sequence joins TRBV27 and TRBJ1-4; a possible D gene is TRBD1 (5 bases). CDR1 is MNHEY, CDR2 SMNVEV, per germline (reference sequence). V lost 5 bases, J lost 4 bases, and 14 bases lay in between. There are 15 residues in the CDR3. The chain's CDR3 is CASSPPGLINEKLFF. For the CDR3, the DNA is TGTGCCAGCAGTCCTCCGGGACTGATTAATGAAAAACTGTTTTTT.

This clone was recorded a few times. The gene calls are TRBV30 and TRBJ2-7; unclear D gene. The CDR3 has 10 amino acids. Germline V gene sequence: CDR1 GTSNPN, CDR2 SVGIG (reference sequence). V was clipped by 5 bases and J by 4 bases, with 6 bases between them. CDR3 nucleotide sequence: TGTGCCTGGGGCAGTTACGAGCAGTACTTC. Residues: CAWGSYEQYF.

The chain combines TRBV28 with TRBJ1-3; D is possibly TRBD1 (6 bases). V dropped 5 bases and J dropped 3 bases, with 20 bases sitting between them. The CDR3 totals 17 residues. The germline gives CDR1 MDHEN, CDR2 SYDVKM. The CDR3 nucleotides read TGTGCCAGCAGTCCCCCCTTTGGTACAGGGCGTGGAAACACCATATATTTT. It yields the protein CASSPPFGTGRGNTIYF.

The rearrangement uses TRBV19 and TRBJ1-1, with TRBD1 as a possible D gene (6 bases). V was clipped by 5 bases and J by 3 bases, with 28 bases between them. The V gene's germline CDR1 is LNHDA and CDR2 SQIVND (reference sequence). The CDR3 is 19 amino acids. CDR3 DNA sequence: TGTGCCAGTAGTTTTACCCTAGGGCAGGGGAGGGTATTGGACACTGAAGCTTTCTTT. Translating it yields CASSFTLGQGRVLDTEAFF.

The chain is built from TRBV18 and TRBJ2-7; 8 nucleotides agree with TRBD2. The CDR3 is 15 amino acids. V dropped 3 bases and J dropped 7; count of bases not matched to a gene: 11. Germline CDR1 reads KGHSH; CDR2 reads LQKENI. CDR3 nucleotides: TGTGCCAGCTCACCTCTCCCCGGGGGGGGCCTTGAGCAGTACTTC. Its protein product is CASSPLPGGGLEQYF.

The rearrangement links TRBV11-3 to TRBJ1-1, with D maybe TRBD1 (6 bases). This CDR3 has 12 residues. With 0 bases removed from V and 8 bases from J, the gap between germline ends came to 7 bases. Looked up from germline, CDR1 is SGHNT and CDR2 is YENEEA. The CDR3 sequence is CASSLDQGEAFF. The CDR3 nucleotides are TGTGCCAGCAGCTTAGATCAGGGGGAAGCTTTCTTT.

This chain uses TRBV19 with TRBJ1-1, with 8 positions matching TRBD1. V lost 8 bases, J lost 4 bases, and 15 bases stayed unmatched. Germline CDR1 is LNHDA and CDR2 is SQIVND (reference sequence). The CDR3 is made up of 16 amino acids. The CDR3 DNA reads as TGTGCCAGTCAAAACCGTGGACAGGGTTGGATCACTGAAGCTTTCTTT. Amino acid sequence: CASQNRGQGWITEAFF.

The CDR3 DNA follows: TGCAGTGCTAGTCCAGGCGTAAGCTACAATGAGCAGTTCTTC. This codes for CSASPGVSYNEQFF. The chain combines TRBV20-1 with TRBJ2-1; no firm D call. From germline, CDR1 is DFQATT and CDR2 SNEGSKA (reference sequence). This CDR3 region has 14 residues. V was pared by 3 bases and J by 3 bases, with 12 bases between.

V and J are TRBV7-8 and TRBJ2-3; 9 nucleotides align to TRBD1. The CDR3 runs to 16 residues. Germline lookup yields CDR1 SGHVS and CDR2 FQNEAQ. J lost 4 bases, V lost 3 bases, and 8 bases had no gene match. CDR3 in DNA: TGTGCCAGCAGCTTCTCAACAGGGGGCGCCGCAGATACGCAGTATTTT. It codes for CASSFSTGGAADTQYF.

On this clone: One junction end disagrees with the germline gene, perhaps due to a read error. V and J are TRBV11-2 and TRBJ2-6, with D possibly matching TRBD2 (6 bases). Germline V lookup: CDR1 SGHAT, CDR2 FQNNGV. The CDR3 loop spans 16 amino acids. CDR3 protein: CPPPGTGVSGANVLTF. CDR3 sequence (DNA): TGCCCCCCCCCGGGGACGGGGGTCTCTGGGGCCAACGTCCTGACTTTC.

The gene calls are TRBV19 and TRBJ2-1; 8 bases fit TRBD1. The V gene's germline CDR1 is LNHDA and CDR2 SQIVND (reference sequence). CDR3 size: 16 residues. J gave up 6 bases and V 5 bases, and 12 bases lay outside the gene matches. The CDR3 DNA is TGTGCCAGTAGTGGATCCTACTCGGGACAGGTCAATGAGCAGTTCTTC. It translates to CASSGSYSGQVNEQFF.

The CDR3 here is CASSYRNTEAFF. The DNA of the CDR3 is TGTGCCAGCAGTTATAGGAACACTGAAGCTTTCTTT. V usage is TRBV6-6 and J usage is TRBJ1-1; no definite D call. V was clipped by 3 bases and J by 1 base, with 3 bases between them. Germline CDR1 reads MNHNY; CDR2 reads SVGAGI (reference sequence). The CDR3 runs to 12 residues.

The chain recombines TRBV5-4 with TRBJ2-4; 8 nucleotides match TRBD1. The V and J ends lost 2 bases and 2 bases, in that order; junction bases with no gene match: 6. From germline, CDR1 is SGHNT and CDR2 YYREEE (reference sequence). CDR3 size: 16 residues. As DNA, the CDR3 is TGTGCCAGCAGCTTAGCAGGGGGCCTGCCCAAAAACATTCAGTACTTC. Its translation: CASSLAGGLPKNIQYF. Using reference TRBV5-4 and TRBJ2-4 for the parts outside the CDR3, the full variable domain is ETGVTQSPTHLIKTRGQQVTLRCSSQSGHNTVSWYQQALGQGPQFIFQYYREEENGRGNFPPRFSGLQFPNYSSELNVNALELDDSALYLCASSLAGGLPKNIQYFGAGTRLSVL.

The CDR3 spells CASSPGGQGIYEQYF. As DNA, the CDR3 is TGTGCCAGCAGCCCAGGGGGACAGGGGATCTACGAGCAGTACTTC. The chain joins TRBV9 to TRBJ2-7; TRBD1 matches at 10 bases. The CDR3 consists of 15 residues. Germline V CDR1 and CDR2: SGDLS, YYNGEE. V was pared by 4 bases and J by 3 bases, with 7 bases of the junction left unmatched.

The CDR3 DNA reads as TGTGCCAGCAGACAAGAGAGGTTCACTGAAGCTTTCTTT. Amino acids: CASRQERFTEAFF. The chain is built from TRBV6-5 and TRBJ1-1; D not certain. This CDR3 has 13 residues. Germline V CDR1 and CDR2: MNHEY, SVGAGI. Trimming cost V 6 bases and J 4 bases, with 12 bases left between them.

The chain carries TRBV5-1 and TRBJ1-3; D gene uncertain. The length of the CDR3 is 13 residues. Germline V CDR1 and CDR2: SGHRS, YFSETQ. V lost 7 bases, J lost 0 bases, and 8 bases lay in between. This CDR3 reads CASGESSGNTIYF. In DNA form, the CDR3 reads TGCGCCAGCGGAGAAAGCTCTGGAAACACCATATATTTT.

This rearrangement joins TRBV27 to TRBJ1-1; 7 positions match TRBD1. Trimming removed 5 bases from V and 0 bases from J; junction bases left unmatched: 9. Germline lookup yields CDR1 MNHEY and CDR2 SMNVEV (reference sequence). This CDR3 contains 16 residues. Here the CDR3 DNA reads TGTGCCAGCAGTCCGCTAACTGGGACAGTGAACACTGAAGCTTTCTTT. This codes for CASSPLTGTVNTEAFF.